What follows describes a single T cell receptor beta chain. What it binds is unknown. The donors were healthy bone marrow donors. PCR involved 60 Vbeta and 13 Jbeta primers. Sequencing was performed with immunoSEQ multiplex PCR; in TCRdb, only in-frame clones are kept and a portion is missing. The sample contains some 80,000 clones, about 78% of which appear only once. This sample was included in a study of cytomegalovirus exposure and HLA in healthy donors. General observations from the study: Most subjects had HLA-A and HLA-B alleles reportedly predicted accurately by TCR beta sequences. A later examination showed that TCR association rates differed by HLA locus, with DRB1 most and HLA-C fewest.

The origin of this receptor is a man between 35 and 55 years old in good health and CMV-seronegative. The source material was PBMCs.

The CDR3 bases are TGTGCCAGCAGCCTTAGACAGGGCCTTTGGGATACGCAGTATTTT. It codes for CASSLRQGLWDTQYF. The V call is TRBV28, the J call TRBJ2-3; 7 bases match TRBD1. This CDR3 spans 15 amino acids. With 6 bases clipped from V and 6 bases from J, the junction kept 12 bases outside the gene matches. CDR1 and CDR2 from the germline V gene are MDHEN and SYDVKM.